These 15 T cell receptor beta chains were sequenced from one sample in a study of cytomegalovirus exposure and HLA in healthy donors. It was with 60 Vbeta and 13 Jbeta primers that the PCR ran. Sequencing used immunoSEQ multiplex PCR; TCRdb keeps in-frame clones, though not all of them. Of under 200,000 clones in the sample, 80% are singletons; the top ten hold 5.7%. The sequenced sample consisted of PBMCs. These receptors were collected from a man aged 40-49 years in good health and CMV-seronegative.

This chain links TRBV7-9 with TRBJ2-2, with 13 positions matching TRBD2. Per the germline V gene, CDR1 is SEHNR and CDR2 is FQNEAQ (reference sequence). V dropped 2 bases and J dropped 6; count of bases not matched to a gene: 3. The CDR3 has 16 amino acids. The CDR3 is CASSLRTSGSSGELFF. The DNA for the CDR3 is TGTGCCAGCAGCTTAAGGACTAGCGGGAGTTCCGGGGAGCTGTTTTTT.

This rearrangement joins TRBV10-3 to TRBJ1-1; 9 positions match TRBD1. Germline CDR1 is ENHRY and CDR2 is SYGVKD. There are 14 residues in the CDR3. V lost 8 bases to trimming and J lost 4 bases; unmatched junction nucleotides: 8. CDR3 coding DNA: TGTGCCATCGTCCAGGGACAGGGCTTCACTGAAGCTTTCTTT. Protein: CAIVQGQGFTEAFF.

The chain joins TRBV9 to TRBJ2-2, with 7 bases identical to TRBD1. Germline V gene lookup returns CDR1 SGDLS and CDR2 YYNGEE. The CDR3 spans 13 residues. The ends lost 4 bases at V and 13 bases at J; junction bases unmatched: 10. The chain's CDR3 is CASSPRTGTPLFF. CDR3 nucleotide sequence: TGTGCCAGCAGCCCACGGACAGGCACCCCGCTGTTTTTT.

CDR3 residues: CASSTGTGPEAFF. Here the CDR3 DNA reads TGCGCCAGCAGCACTGGGACAGGCCCTGAAGCTTTCTTT. The V and J genes are TRBV5-1 and TRBJ1-1; 8 bases agree with TRBD1. The junction had 5 bases not matched to a gene; V was cut back by 4 bases and J by 6 bases. The germline CDR1 and CDR2 sequences are SGHRS and YFSETQ. This CDR3 contains 13 residues.

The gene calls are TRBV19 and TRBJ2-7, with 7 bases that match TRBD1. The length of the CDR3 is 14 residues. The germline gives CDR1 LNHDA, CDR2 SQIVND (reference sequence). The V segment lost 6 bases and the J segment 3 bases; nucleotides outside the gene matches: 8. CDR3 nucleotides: TGTGCCAGTAGCGACAGGGACAGTTTCTACGAGCAGTACTTC. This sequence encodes CASSDRDSFYEQYF.

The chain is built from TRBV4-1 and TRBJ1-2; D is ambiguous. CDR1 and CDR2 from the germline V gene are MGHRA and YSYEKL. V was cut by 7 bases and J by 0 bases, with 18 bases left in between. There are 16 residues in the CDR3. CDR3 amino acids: CASNKEPYEANYGYTF. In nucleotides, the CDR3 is TGCGCCAGCAACAAAGAACCCTACGAAGCTAACTATGGCTACACCTTC.

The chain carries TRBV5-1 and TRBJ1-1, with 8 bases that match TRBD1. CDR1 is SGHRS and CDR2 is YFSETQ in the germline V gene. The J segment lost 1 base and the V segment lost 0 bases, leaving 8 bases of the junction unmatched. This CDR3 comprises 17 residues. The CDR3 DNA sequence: TGCGCCAGCAGCTTGGCGCAGGGGGCTGCTTCGAACACTGAAGCTTTCTTT. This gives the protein CASSLAQGAASNTEAFF. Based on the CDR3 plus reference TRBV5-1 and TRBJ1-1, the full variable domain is KAGVTQTPRYLIKTRGQQVTLSCSPISGHRSVSWYQQTPGQGLQFLFEYFSETQRNKGNFPGRFSGRQFSNSRSEMNVSTLELGDSALYLCASSLAQGAASNTEAFFGQGTRLTVV.

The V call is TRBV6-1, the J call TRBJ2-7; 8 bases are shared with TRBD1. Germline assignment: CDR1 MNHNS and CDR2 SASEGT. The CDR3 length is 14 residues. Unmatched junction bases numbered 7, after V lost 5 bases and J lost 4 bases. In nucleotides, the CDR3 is TGTGCCAGCAGTAAGACAGGGGAGCCATACGAGCAGTACTTC. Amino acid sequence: CASSKTGEPYEQYF.

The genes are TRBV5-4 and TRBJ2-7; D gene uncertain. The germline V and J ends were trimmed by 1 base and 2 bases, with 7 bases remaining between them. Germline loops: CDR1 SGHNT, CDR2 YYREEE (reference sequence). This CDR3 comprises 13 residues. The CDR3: CASSLSTTYEQYF. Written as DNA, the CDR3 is TGTGCCAGCAGCTTGTCTACCACCTACGAGCAGTACTTC.

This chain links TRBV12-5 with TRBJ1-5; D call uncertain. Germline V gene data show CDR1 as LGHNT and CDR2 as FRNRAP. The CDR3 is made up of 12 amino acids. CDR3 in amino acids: CATSSPNQPQHF. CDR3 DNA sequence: TGTGCCACTTCATCCCCGAATCAGCCCCAGCATTTT.

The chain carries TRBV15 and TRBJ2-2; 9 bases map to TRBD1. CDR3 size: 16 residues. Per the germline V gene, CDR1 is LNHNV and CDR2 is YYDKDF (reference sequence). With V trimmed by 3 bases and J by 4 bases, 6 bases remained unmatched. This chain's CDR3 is CATSRGQGLFTGELFF. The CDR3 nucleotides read TGTGCCACCAGCAGGGGACAGGGACTCTTCACCGGGGAGCTGTTTTTT.

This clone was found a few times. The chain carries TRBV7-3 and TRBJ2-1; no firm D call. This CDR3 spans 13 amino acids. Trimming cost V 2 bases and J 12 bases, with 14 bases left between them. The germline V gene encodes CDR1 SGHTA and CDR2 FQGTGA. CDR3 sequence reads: CASSLVPQSGQFF. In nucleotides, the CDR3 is TGTGCCAGCAGCTTAGTCCCCCAGTCGGGGCAGTTCTTC.

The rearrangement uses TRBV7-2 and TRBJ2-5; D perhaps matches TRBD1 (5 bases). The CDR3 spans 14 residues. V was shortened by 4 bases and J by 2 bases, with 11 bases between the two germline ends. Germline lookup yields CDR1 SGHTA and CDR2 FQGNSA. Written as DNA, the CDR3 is TGTGCCAGCAGCTCCCAAGACAGACAAGAGACCCAGTACTTC. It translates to CASSSQDRQETQYF.

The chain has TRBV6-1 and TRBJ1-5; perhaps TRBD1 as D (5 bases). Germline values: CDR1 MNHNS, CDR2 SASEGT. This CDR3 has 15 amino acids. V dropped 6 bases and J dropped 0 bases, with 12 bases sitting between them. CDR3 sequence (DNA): TGTGCCAGCAGGCCCAGGGAAACTAGCAATCAGCCCCAGCATTTT. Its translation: CASRPRETSNQPQHF.

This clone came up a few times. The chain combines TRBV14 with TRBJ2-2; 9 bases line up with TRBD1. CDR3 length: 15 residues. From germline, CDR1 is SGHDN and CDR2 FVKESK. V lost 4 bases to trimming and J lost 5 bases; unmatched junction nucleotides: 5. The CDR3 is CASSPRQGGTGELFF. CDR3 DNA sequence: TGTGCCAGCAGCCCCCGACAGGGGGGAACCGGGGAGCTGTTTTTT. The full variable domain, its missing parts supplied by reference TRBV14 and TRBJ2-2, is EAGVTQFPSHSVIEKGQTVTLRCDPISGHDNLYWYRRVMGKEIKFLLHFVKESKQDESGMPNNRFLAERTGGTYSTLKVQPAELEDSGVYFCASSPRQGGTGELFFGEGSRLTVL.